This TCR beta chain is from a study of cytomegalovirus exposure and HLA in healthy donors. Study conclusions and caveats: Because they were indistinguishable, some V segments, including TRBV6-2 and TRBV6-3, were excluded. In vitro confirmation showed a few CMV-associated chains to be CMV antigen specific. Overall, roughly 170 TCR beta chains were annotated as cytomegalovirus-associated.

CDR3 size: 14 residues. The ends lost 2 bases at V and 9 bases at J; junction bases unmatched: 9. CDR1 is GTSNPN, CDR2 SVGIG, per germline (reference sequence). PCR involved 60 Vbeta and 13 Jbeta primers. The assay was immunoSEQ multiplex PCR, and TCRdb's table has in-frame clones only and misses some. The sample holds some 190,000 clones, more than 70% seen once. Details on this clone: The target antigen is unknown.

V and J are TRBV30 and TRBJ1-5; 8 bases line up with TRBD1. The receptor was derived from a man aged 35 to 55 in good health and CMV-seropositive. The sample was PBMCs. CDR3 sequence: CAWSRRQGRRPQHF. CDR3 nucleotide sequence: TGTGCCTGGAGTCGTCGACAGGGGAGAAGGCCCCAGCATTTT.